This TCR beta chain is from a study of blood T cell repertoires in COVID-19. Clones were sequenced by immunoSEQ multiplex PCR, and TCRdb holds only the in-frame ones, with some missing. Altogether roughly 300,000 clones are present, 85% being singletons, with the ten largest covering around 2.3%. Between the trimmed V and J ends, which lost 3 bases and 4 bases, there was a span of 7 bases. The CDR3 runs 13 residues. Germline values: CDR1 SGDLS, CDR2 YYNGEE. Study members were between about 18 and 95 years old and lived in 25 or so US regions. In Cohort 3, a recovered donor had either two negative PCRs, clearance, or symptom resolution.

The sequenced material came from PBMCs or T cells enriched from blood (not recorded which). The source of this sequence is a woman aged 50 to 60 who had recovered from COVID-19. The rearrangement links TRBV9 to TRBJ2-2, with D unclear. Here the CDR3 reads CASSAQITGELFF. CDR3 nucleotides: TGTGCCAGCAGCGCTCAGATCACCGGGGAGCTGTTTTTT.